This is a list of T cell receptor beta chains from one sample in a study of regulatory T cells in long-lasting Graves disease. MiXCR, run by TCRdb on the multiplex PCR reads, gives a single entry per CDR3 protein. The table has 400,000 to 600,000 distinct CDR3 sequences, roughly 21% seen once; the top ten hold roughly 7%. The sample here was peripheral blood mononuclear cells (PBMCs), taken when the disease was refractory, from a patient treated with antithyroid drugs. The source is a female donor with Graves disease. Each CDR3 is given with its conserved first and last residue. The D gene is left open where the match is weak. Part of the rows lack a size; the others show once, few, many or a class for expanded clones.

>.|TRBJ2-3|TRBD1|TRBV7-2
TGTGCCAGCAGCTTGGCCAGAGACAGGGTAGATACGCAGTATTTT
CASSLARDRVDTQYF
>many|TRBJ2-6|.|TRBV11-3
TGTGCCAGCAGCTCCTCCCCGGGTCGGCCCGGGGCCAACGTCCTGACTTTC
CASSSSPGRPGANVLTF
>many|TRBJ1-1|TRBD1|TRBV7-9
TGTGCCAGCGACAGGGCGGATACTGAAGCTTTCTTT
CASDRADTEAFF
>few|TRBJ2-2|.|TRBV2
TGTGCCGCACAGGGTGGTAAAGGGACCGGGGAGCTGTTTTTT
CAAQGGKGTGELFF
>many|TRBJ2-5|.|TRBV27
TGTGCCAGCAGTCAGTTAGGGGTAGAGACCCAGTACTTC
CASSQLGVETQYF
>few|TRBJ2-7|TRBD1|TRBV20-1
TGCAGTGCTCCAGGGGGTGGGGGCCACGAGCAGTACTTC
CSAPGGGGHEQYF
>.|TRBJ2-7|.|TRBV20-1
TGCAGTGCGGCCGGACGGACAACCGAACCCTACGAGCAGTACTTC
CSAAGRTTEPYEQYF
>.|TRBJ2-7|TRBD2|TRBV7-9
TGTGCCAGCTCCCGGGGCGGGAGGCTTCCCTACGAGCAGTACTTC
CASSRGGRLPYEQYF
>many|TRBJ2-7|TRBD1|TRBV20-1
TGCAGTGCCCTCAACAGGGGCTTAGTCTCCTACGAGCAGTACTTC
CSALNRGLVSYEQYF
>.|TRBJ2-3|TRBD1|TRBV6-1
TGTGCCAGCGCCTACCGGGACAGCCGAACAGATACGCAGTATTTT
CASAYRDSRTDTQYF
>many|TRBJ1-2|.|TRBV6-1
TGTGCCAGCAGTGACAGCAAGGAGGACTATGGCTACACCTTC
CASSDSKEDYGYTF
>many|TRBJ1-3|.|TRBV12-3/TRBV12-4
TGTGCCAGCAGTTTCTCAGGGGCGCCTGGAAACACCATATATTTT
CASSFSGAPGNTIYF
>.|TRBJ2-3|TRBD2|TRBV28
TGTGCCAGCAGTTTCTTGGGGGGACTAGCGGGGCAAGATACGCAGTATTTT
CASSFLGGLAGQDTQYF
>.|TRBJ2-4|TRBD1|TRBV20-1
TGCAGTGCTATAGGGACAGGGGAAGCCAAAAACATTCAGTACTTC
CSAIGTGEAKNIQYF
>.|TRBJ2-5|TRBD2|TRBV19
TGTGCCAGTAGTTTTCCAGGACTAGCGGGAGACGAGACCCAGTACTTC
CASSFPGLAGDETQYF
>.|TRBJ2-1|TRBD2|TRBV7-2
TGTGCCAGCCGGGGGGGGGGCGAAACAAGCTCCTACAATGAGCAGTTCTTC
CASRGGGETSSYNEQFF
>.|TRBJ1-5|.|TRBV7-9
TGTGCCAGCAGTTCACGGGGGGCCGGTCAGCCCCAGCATTTT
CASSSRGAGQPQHF
>few|TRBJ1-3|TRBD1|TRBV20-1
TGCAGTGCTCAAACCCGGGACAGGGGAACTGGAAACACCATATATTTT
CSAQTRDRGTGNTIYF
>few|TRBJ2-7|TRBD1|TRBV24-1
TGTGCCACCAGTGACTCCGGACAGGGGACCTACGAGCAGTACTTC
CATSDSGQGTYEQYF
>many|TRBJ1-2|.|TRBV12-3/TRBV12-4
TGTGCCAGCAGTTTATTAGCCAGGGTGAACTGCTCCACCTTC
CASSLLARVNCSTF
>.|TRBJ1-4|.|TRBV5-4
TGTGCCAGCAGCTTGGGCCAAGGAGTCGAAAAACTGTTTTTT
CASSLGQGVEKLFF
>many|TRBJ1-3|.|TRBV28
TGTGCCAGTAGAGCAGGGGCCTCTGGAAACACCATATATTTT
CASRAGASGNTIYF
>.|TRBJ2-5|.|TRBV4-2
TGTGCCAGCAGCCAAGGGGGTAGCGGCCAAGAGACCCAGTACTTC
CASSQGGSGQETQYF
>few|TRBJ2-5|.|TRBV2
TGTGCCAGCACTCCCGGACCGCTGGAAGAGACCCAGTACTTC
CASTPGPLEETQYF
>few|TRBJ2-7|.|TRBV7-9
TGTGCCAGCAGCACCCTAAGCTCCTACGAGCAGTACTTC
CASSTLSSYEQYF
>.|TRBJ1-3|TRBD1|TRBV12-3/TRBV12-4
TGTGCCAGCAGTCCTGACAGGGGAACCTCTGGAAACACCATATATTTT
CASSPDRGTSGNTIYF
>.|TRBJ1-2|.|TRBV5-4
TGTGCCAGCAGCCGCCGGGACAACTATGGCTACACCTTC
CASSRRDNYGYTF
>many|TRBJ2-7|TRBD2|TRBV28
TGTGCCAGCACCGACGGGACTAGCGGCGAGCAGTACTTC
CASTDGTSGEQYF
>.|TRBJ2-4|.|TRBV12-3/TRBV12-4
TGTGCCAGCAGCCGGACAGAGGGGGGAAACATTCAGTACTTC
CASSRTEGGNIQYF
>many|TRBJ2-7|.|TRBV12-3/TRBV12-4
TGTGCCAGCAGTTTGCCCCCGGGGCTAGGGCAGTACTTC
CASSLPPGLGQYF
>.|TRBJ1-5|TRBD1|TRBV5-1
TGCGCCAGCAGCTTTCAGGGGGCATCGGGTCAGCCCCAGCATTTT
CASSFQGASGQPQHF
>.|TRBJ1-1|.|TRBV9
TGTGCCAGCAGCGTAGCAAGTCGGCCGAACACTGAAGCTTTCTTT
CASSVASRPNTEAFF
>.|TRBJ1-1|.|TRBV20-1
TGCAGTGCTAGAGGTCCGGGACTCACGAACACTGAAGCTTTCTTT
CSARGPGLTNTEAFF
>.|TRBJ2-3|TRBD2|TRBV27
TGTGCCAGCAGTAAGGGACTACCCGGGACAGATACGCAGTATTTT
CASSKGLPGTDTQYF
>many|TRBJ1-4|.|TRBV2
TGTGCCAGCGGGGCCTTTATCGGTGGTGAAAAACTGTTTTTT
CASGAFIGGEKLFF
>many|TRBJ2-5|TRBD1|TRBV24-1
TGTGCCACCAGTGATTTGGGACAGGGTGCGGAGACCCAGTACTTC
CATSDLGQGAETQYF
>.|TRBJ1-1|.|TRBV19
TGTGCCAGTAAAAACGGGGACATCACTGAAGCTTTCTTT
CASKNGDITEAFF
>many|TRBJ1-1|.|TRBV27
TGTGCCACAAGACGGGGATACATTAACACTGAAGCTTTCTTT
CATRRGYINTEAFF
>once|TRBJ2-4|.|TRBV29-1
TGCAGCGTTGAAGACTGGGGAAACATTCAGTACTTC
CSVEDWGNIQYF
>.|TRBJ2-3|.|TRBV19
TGTGCCAGTAGTATCCCCGGCCGAGATACGCAGTATTTT
CASSIPGRDTQYF
>many|TRBJ2-4|.|TRBV11-2
TGTGCCAGCAGCTTGTTAAATAGCGACTCGTGGTACTTC
CASSLLNSDSWYF
>few|TRBJ2-5|TRBD1|TRBV28
TGTGCCAGCACCCCGGGACAGGGGGGGCCGGAGACCCAGTACTTC
CASTPGQGGPETQYF
>many|TRBJ1-1|.|TRBV28
TGTGCCAGCAGCTTAGGAGGCAGTACTGAAGCTTTCTTT
CASSLGGSTEAFF
>many|TRBJ1-1|.|TRBV19
TGTGCCAGTAGTATCGCCATCGGAATGACTGAAGCTTTCTTT
CASSIAIGMTEAFF
>.|TRBJ2-7|.|TRBV10-3
TGTGCCATCAGTGGTTCCATGGCCTCGCAGCTCGCCTACGAGCAGTACTTC
CAISGSMASQLAYEQYF
>.|TRBJ1-4|.|TRBV4-3
TGCGCCAGCAGCCAAGACGCAGGGTTTTGGGAGGAAAAACTGTTTTTT
CASSQDAGFWEEKLFF
>few|TRBJ2-4|.|TRBV10-3
TGTGCCATCAGTGAGTTCGAAGCCAAAAACATTCAGTACTTC
CAISEFEAKNIQYF
>many|TRBJ1-1|.|TRBV6-5
TGTGCCAGCAGTTACAGGGTCGGGACTGAAGCTTTCTTT
CASSYRVGTEAFF
>.|TRBJ2-7|.|TRBV20-1
TGCAGTGCTTTGCCAGACAGGAGAGACTACGAGCAGTACTTC
CSALPDRRDYEQYF
>few|TRBJ2-5|TRBD1|TRBV7-3
TGTGCCAGCAGCCCCAAGGGACAGGATGCCTTAGAGACCCAGTACTTC
CASSPKGQDALETQYF
>.|TRBJ2-7|.|TRBV20-1
TGCAGTGCCCAAATTATGGGCGGGACCTTCTACGAGCAGTACTTC
CSAQIMGGTFYEQYF
>.|TRBJ1-2|.|TRBV4-3
TGCGCCAGCAGCCGACTGCACTCGGATGGCTACACCTTC
CASSRLHSDGYTF
>few|TRBJ1-1|TRBD1|TRBV14
TGTGCCAGCAGCCAAGAAAGAGGACAGGGAGCTGAAGCTTTCTTT
CASSQERGQGAEAFF
>.|TRBJ1-1|TRBD1|TRBV3-1
TGTGCCAGCAGCCTCCGACAGGGGTCTGAAGCTTTCTTT
CASSLRQGSEAFF
>few|TRBJ1-2|.|TRBV20-1
TGCAGTGCTAGAGAACGGGGGACGCTCCCGACTAACTATGGCTACACCTTC
CSARERGTLPTNYGYTF